The sequence of this T cell receptor beta chain was determined in a study of OX40 agonist ivuxolimab in advanced cancers. The wider study: Patients' therapy was ivuxolimab, an antibody that acts as an agonist of OX40 (CD134).

The sampling schedule covered blood at baseline, cycle 4 day 1, and cycle 7 day 1. V was pared by 2 bases and J by 1 base, with 12 bases between. The CDR3 extends over 16 amino acids. The V gene's germline CDR1 is SNHLY and CDR2 FYNNEI. Here immunoSEQ multiplex PCR was the method, and the copy in TCRdb shows in-frame clones only, minus some. Of approximately 70,000 clones detected, more than 80% appear once; the ten largest clones hold roughly 7.8%. Specimen: CD4+ or CD8+ T cells sorted from blood, collected in a trial of the OX40 agonist ivuxolimab. The clonotype was recovered from an adult with an advanced solid tumor such as melanoma, head and neck, liver or kidney cancer. This chain connects TRBV2 to TRBJ2-1, with D tentatively TRBD2 (6 bases). For the CDR3, the DNA is TGTGCCAGCAGTGAATGGGACGGAGGGTCCTACAATGAGCAGTTCTTC. This translates into CASSEWDGGSYNEQFF.